This record looks at one T cell receptor (beta chain) sequence and its context. The method was immunoSEQ multiplex PCR; TCRdb's version includes in-frame clones alone and lacks a portion of them. The data show some 290,000 clones, under 90% seen once. This specimen comes from a study of blood T cell repertoires in COVID-19. Looking at the study overall: Samples representing acute and convalescent COVID-19 were sourced from the United States, Italy and Spain. T cells, B-cell-depleted T cells, or PBMCs provided the cDNA or gDNA that served as material.

The germline V gene has CDR1 SGHRS and CDR2 YFSETQ. The CDR3 runs 14 residues. V lost 6 bases, J lost 2 bases, and 4 bases stayed unmatched. The rearrangement uses TRBV5-1 and TRBJ2-5, with 10 bases matching TRBD2. Sequencing input: peripheral blood. The sequence was obtained from a woman aged 25 to 39 with COVID-19, enrolled during active disease. The CDR3: CASTPAGGQETQYF. As DNA, the CDR3 is TGCGCCAGCACGCCAGCGGGAGGGCAAGAGACCCAGTACTTC.